The 27 T cell receptor beta chains below all came from one sample that was sequenced in a study of graft-versus-host responses after intestinal transplantation (dated by TCRdb to the early 2020s). The protocol used for the library was the immunoSEQ multiplex PCR assay. Held by TCRdb, this immuneACCESS table contains in-frame sequences only and omits some clones. Under half of the omission traces to an unresolved V gene where checked; the cause of the rest is unknown. For this sample the table gives 40,000 or so clones, of which about 90% were detected only once. The ten top clones hold 15% to 20% of the sample. To isolate intraepithelial and lamina propria lymphocytes from graft specimens, dithiothreitol, EDTA incubations and collagenase D digestion were used. The source material was ileum tissue, sampled almost 210 days after intestinal transplant. Receptor source: a human patient who received an intestinal transplant, so some T cells may come from the graft donor.

V usage is TRBV7-3 and J usage is TRBJ1-1, with D possibly TRBD1 on 5 matching bases. The CDR3 runs 14 residues. From germline, CDR1 is SGHTA and CDR2 FQGTGA. The germline V and J ends were trimmed by 2 bases and 5 bases, with 12 bases remaining between them. The CDR3 reads CASSLFGAKTEAFF. The CDR3 DNA sequence: TGTGCCAGCAGCTTATTCGGGGCGAAAACTGAAGCTTTCTTT. Supplemented by reference TRBV7-3 and TRBJ1-1, the full variable domain reads GAGVSQTPSNKVTEKGKYVELRCDPISGHTALYWYRQSLGQGPEFLIYFQGTGAADDSGLPNDRFFAVRPEGSVSTLKIQRTERGDSAVYLCASSLFGAKTEAFFGQGTRLTVV.

The CDR3 DNA follows: TGTGCCAGCAGTGAGGGGGCCACCGTATACGAGCAGTACTTC. This encodes CASSEGATVYEQYF. The chain couples TRBV2 to TRBJ2-7; D is perhaps TRBD1 (6 bases). The germline V and J ends were trimmed by 3 bases and 4 bases, with 13 bases remaining between them. Germline V gene lookup returns CDR1 SNHLY and CDR2 FYNNEI. CDR3 length: 14 amino acids. The full variable domain, rest sourced from reference TRBV2 and TRBJ2-7, is EPEVTQTPSHQVTQMGQEVILRCVPISNHLYFYWYRQILGQKVEFLVSFYNNEISEKSEIFDDQFSVERPDGSNFTLKIRSTKLEDSAMYFCASSEGATVYEQYFGPGTRLTVT.

The CDR3 DNA sequence: TGCGCCAGCAGCTTGGAGACATCTGGAAACACCATATATTTT. Encoded protein: CASSLETSGNTIYF. J is TRBJ1-3 and V is TRBV5-1; D unclear. Germline values: CDR1 SGHRS, CDR2 YFSETQ. V shed 0 bases and J shed 1 base, with 5 bases lying between them. The length of the CDR3 is 14 residues. The whole variable domain, remainder taken from reference TRBV5-1 and TRBJ1-3, is KAGVTQTPRYLIKTRGQQVTLSCSPISGHRSVSWYQQTPGQGLQFLFEYFSETQRNKGNFPGRFSGRQFSNSRSEMNVSTLELGDSALYLCASSLETSGNTIYFGEGSWLTVV.

As DNA, the CDR3 is TGCGCCAGCAGCCAAGTTAGGGGATATGGCTACACCTTC. Translation gives CASSQVRGYGYTF. The chain links TRBV4-1 to TRBJ1-2; weak D call: TRBD1 (5 bases). The CDR3 extends over 13 amino acids. The V and J ends lost 1 base and 5 bases respectively, with 8 bases between them. Germline CDR1 and CDR2: MGHRA and YSYEKL.

V usage is TRBV5-1 and J usage is TRBJ2-7; TRBD1 is a possible D gene (6 bases). The CDR3 loop spans 14 amino acids. The V end lost 4 bases, the J end lost 0 bases, and 11 bases lay between the germline ends. Germline V gives CDR1 SGHRS, CDR2 YFSETQ. CDR3 DNA: TGCGCCAGCAGCACAAAGGGGGACTCCTACGAGCAGTACTTC. Its translation is CASSTKGDSYEQYF.

This chain joins TRBV5-4 and TRBJ2-5, with TRBD2 identical over 11 bases. This CDR3 is 18 amino acids long. V lost 0 bases and J lost 0; bases outside the gene matches: 7. Germline V gives CDR1 SGHNT, CDR2 YYREEE (reference sequence). This CDR3 is CASSLVLAGGPYQETQYF. DNA for the CDR3: TGTGCCAGCAGCTTGGTGCTAGCGGGGGGACCTTACCAAGAGACCCAGTACTTC.

The chain links TRBV7-9 to TRBJ1-2; possible D gene TRBD1, 6 bases. This CDR3 has 14 amino acids. Germline V gene sequence: CDR1 SEHNR, CDR2 FQNEAQ (reference sequence). V gave up 1 base and J gave up 7 bases, with 13 bases separating them. Here the CDR3 DNA reads TGTGCCAGCAGCTTAGACTCCTTAGGGGGTGGCTACACCTTC. Its protein product is CASSLDSLGGGYTF.

The V gene is TRBV9, the J gene TRBJ2-1, with no clear D. Germline V gene sequence: CDR1 SGDLS, CDR2 YYNGEE. The CDR3 is 13 amino acids. V lost 0 bases to trimming and J lost 9 bases, with 10 bases between them. CDR3 region: CASSVAGFPEQFF. In nucleotides, the CDR3 is TGTGCCAGCAGCGTAGCTGGGTTCCCTGAGCAGTTCTTC.

The genes are TRBV7-2 and TRBJ2-3; D is perhaps TRBD2 (6 bases). The CDR3 extends over 13 amino acids. Germline lookup yields CDR1 SGHTA and CDR2 FQGNSA. Between the trimmed V and J ends, which lost 5 bases and 2 bases, there was a span of 8 bases. CDR3 region: CASSGRPTDTQYF. The CDR3 nucleotides are TGTGCCAGCAGCGGGAGGCCCACAGATACGCAGTATTTT.

This rearrangement joins TRBV5-1 to TRBJ2-5; 7 bases map to TRBD2. The germline V gene has CDR1 SGHRS and CDR2 YFSETQ. J lost 2 bases, V lost 4 bases, and 5 bases had no gene match. CDR3 length: 14 residues. The CDR3 here is CASSAGGGQETQYF. The CDR3 DNA reads TGCGCCAGCAGCGCTGGGGGGGGACAAGAGACCCAGTACTTC.

The chain couples TRBV7-2 to TRBJ2-7; a weak D match, TRBD1 (6 bases). From germline, CDR1 is SGHTA and CDR2 FQGNSA. The length of the CDR3 is 14 residues. The V gene lost 3 bases and the J gene lost 1 base, with 10 bases spanning the gap. The CDR3 DNA follows: TGTGCCAGCAGCTTTAATGGACAGTCCTACGAGCAGTACTTC. Translation gives CASSFNGQSYEQYF.

The chain is built from TRBV6-5 and TRBJ2-3, with 8 bases aligning to TRBD2. V lost 6 bases, J lost 6 bases, and 11 bases stayed unmatched. Per the germline V gene, CDR1 is MNHEY and CDR2 is SVGAGI. The CDR3 sequence is 15 residues long. Here the CDR3 DNA reads TGTGCCAGCAGGCACGACGGGACTAGGCCGGATACGCAGTATTTT. It encodes CASRHDGTRPDTQYF.

In its sample, this clone was seen a few times. The genes are TRBV7-8 and TRBJ2-2; D ambiguous. The CDR3 runs to 15 residues. The V end was cut by 0 bases, the J end by 7 bases, with 12 bases between. CDR1 is SGHVS, CDR2 FQNEAQ, per germline. The CDR3 nucleotides read TGTGCCAGCAGCTTAGCGGGTGGCGAAGTCGGGGAGCTGTTTTTT. Translated: CASSLAGGEVGELFF.

The V call is TRBV21-1, the J call TRBJ2-1. TRBV21-1 is flagged as a pseudogene. This CDR3 has 14 residues. Here the CDR3 DNA reads TGTGCCAGCAGCCGAGGGCAGGGCCGATGGGGGCAGTTCTTC. Its protein product is CASSRGQGRWGQFF.

Points on this clone: Additional DNA sequences in this sample encode the identical CDR3. The chain links TRBV28 to TRBJ2-7; D is unclear. V lost 6 bases to trimming and J lost 3 bases, with 6 bases between them. The CDR3 has 11 residues. Germline values: CDR1 MDHEN, CDR2 SYDVKM. The CDR3 coding sequence is TGTGCCAGCAGCCTACGCTACGAGCAGTACTTC. Translation: CASSLRYEQYF.

The chain is built from TRBV5-1 and TRBJ2-5; D gene uncertain. The CDR3 extends over 13 amino acids. The germline CDR1 and CDR2 sequences are SGHRS and YFSETQ. V shed 1 base and J shed 3 bases, with 7 bases lying between them. As DNA, the CDR3 is TGCGCCAGCAGCTTGTGGCTCGAAGAGACCCAGTACTTC. This codes for CASSLWLEETQYF.

The chain employs TRBV27 and TRBJ1-1, with D perhaps TRBD1 (6 bases). The CDR3 has 15 residues. Trimming shortened V by 4 bases and J by 2 bases, and 14 bases separated the two germline ends. Germline CDR1 and CDR2: MNHEY and SMNVEV (reference sequence). In nucleotides, the CDR3 is TGTGCCAGCAGTTCCCAGGGGCGGGTTAACACTGAAGCTTTCTTT. Its protein is CASSSQGRVNTEAFF.

This clone has a single count. This sequence joins TRBV28 and TRBJ1-2; no clear D. Germline assignment: CDR1 MDHEN and CDR2 SYDVKM. The V end lost 3 bases, the J end lost 6 bases, and 29 bases lay between the germline ends. The CDR3 extends over 19 amino acids. The CDR3 sequence: CASSFLVSLFGLQHHGYTF. As DNA, the CDR3 is TGTGCCAGCAGTTTCTTGGTATCCTTGTTCGGACTCCAGCACCATGGCTACACCTTC.

V gene TRBV2 combines with J gene TRBJ2-7; no clear D. Trimming pared 4 bases from V and 3 bases from J, leaving 13 bases between. This CDR3 contains 14 residues. CDR1 is SNHLY and CDR2 is FYNNEI in the germline V gene. The CDR3, as DNA: TGTGCCAGCAGTGTCGAGCCCGCCGGCTACGAGCAGTACTTC. As protein: CASSVEPAGYEQYF.

The gene calls are TRBV2 and TRBJ2-7, with 10 positions matching TRBD2. Trimming at V came to 7 bases and at J to 7 bases, leaving 7 bases not matched to a gene. CDR1 and CDR2 (germline): SNHLY, FYNNEI. The CDR3 totals 13 residues. For the CDR3, the DNA is TGTGCCAGCACTGGTAGCGGGAGGTGGGAGCAGTACTTC. Residues: CASTGSGRWEQYF.

This chain links TRBV4-2 with TRBJ1-3; TRBD1 might be the D (5 bases). The ends were cut back, 0 bases at V and 0 bases at J, with 15 bases in the middle. Germline-derived CDR1 and CDR2 are LGHNA and YNFKEQ. This CDR3 spans 18 amino acids. In nucleotides, the CDR3 is TGTGCCAGCAGCCAAGATCTGGGTGGGGGAGGCTCTGGAAACACCATATATTTT. Its protein is CASSQDLGGGGSGNTIYF.

The CDR3 spells CASSLAEDQPQHF. In DNA, the CDR3 is TGTGCCAGCAGCTTAGCCGAGGATCAGCCCCAGCATTTT. The chain employs TRBV11-2 and TRBJ1-5; D is ambiguous. The length of the CDR3 is 13 residues. Between the trimmed V and J ends, which lost 1 base and 5 bases, there was a span of 6 bases. Germline CDR1 and CDR2: SGHAT and FQNNGV.

As DNA, the CDR3 is TGTGCCACCAGCAGCCTAGCCGGGGCTAATGAGCAGTTCTTC. This codes for CATSSLAGANEQFF. J is TRBJ2-1 and V is TRBV15; either TRBD1 or TRBD2 may supply D (5 bases each). Trimming shortened V by 3 bases and J by 7 bases, and 13 bases separated the two germline ends. CDR3 length: 14 residues. Germline V gives CDR1 LNHNV, CDR2 YYDKDF (reference sequence).

V gene TRBV7-3 combines with J gene TRBJ2-2; D remains ambiguous. V dropped 4 bases and J dropped 1 base, with 13 bases sitting between them. The CDR3 runs to 16 residues. CDR1 is SGHTA and CDR2 is FQGTGA in the germline V gene. The CDR3: CASSSDGRLNTGELFF. DNA of the CDR3: TGTGCCAGCAGCTCCGATGGGCGACTGAACACCGGGGAGCTGTTTTTT.

The V call is TRBV5-1, the J call TRBJ2-3; 8 nucleotides align to TRBD2. Germline V lookup: CDR1 SGHRS, CDR2 YFSETQ. CDR3 length equals 15 residues. Trimming at V came to 0 bases and at J to 5 bases, leaving 5 bases not matched to a gene. The CDR3 sequence is CASSLVSGKGDTQYF. In nucleotides, the CDR3 is TGCGCCAGCAGCTTGGTTAGCGGGAAGGGAGATACGCAGTATTTT.

The chain links TRBV5-1 to TRBJ1-1, with unresolved D. Trimming removed 2 bases at V and 8 bases at J, with 7 bases between. The CDR3 extends over 11 amino acids. Looked up from germline, CDR1 is SGHRS and CDR2 is YFSETQ. CDR3 bases: TGCGCCAGCAGCTTCGGCAGGGAAGCTTTCTTT. Its protein is CASSFGREAFF.

The rearrangement uses TRBV11-3 and TRBJ2-2, with D tentatively TRBD2 (7 bases). CDR3 length equals 18 residues. Trimming shortened V by 1 base and J by 5 bases, and 20 bases separated the two germline ends. Germline CDR1 is SGHNT and CDR2 is YENEEA. The CDR3 loop is CASSLGSRRGRRTGELFF. DNA of the CDR3: TGTGCCAGCAGCTTAGGTTCCCGGCGGGGGCGCCGTACCGGGGAGCTGTTTTTT.